The source of this T cell receptor beta chain is a study of tumor and adjacent non-tumor tissue in lung cancer. Across the study: Millions of productive TCRbeta reads were obtained per sample on average.

CDR1 and CDR2 (germline): SGHAT, FQDESV (reference sequence). CDR3 size: 13 residues. The template was RNA from unsorted bulk tissue. This non-tumor lung sample came from over 3 cm beyond the tumor edge. A modified ARM-PCR protocol with three rounds of nested PCR amplified TCRbeta. TCRdb itself ran the multiplex PCR reads through MiXCR, one entry per CDR3 protein. The table records around 40,000 distinct CDR3 sequences, more than 50% of them present only once. The V gene is TRBV11-1, the J gene TRBJ2-7; TRBD2 is a possible D gene (6 bases). The receptor was derived from a man aged 45-65 years with non-small cell lung cancer. The sample consisted of distant non-tumor lung tissue. DNA for the CDR3: TGTGACAACAGTTTATCGGGACTTTCGGAGCAGTACTTC. Protein sequence: CDNSLSGLSEQYF.